These 16 T cell receptor beta chains originate from one sample sequenced in a study of technical replicates of blood from a few donors. The assay was immunoSEQ multiplex PCR, and TCRdb's table has in-frame clones only and misses some. The sample has 75,000 to 95,000 clones, just under 95% seen once. Input material: T cells isolated from PBMCs. The receptor set was obtained from a human donor in good health.

This clone was seen a few times. The gene calls are TRBV19 and TRBJ1-2, with TRBD1 as a possible D gene (5 bases). Trimming removed 3 bases from V and 4 bases from J, with 12 bases in between. Germline CDR1 LNHDA, CDR2 SQIVND (reference sequence). The CDR3 extends over 14 amino acids. CDR3 protein: CASSIFPQGYGYTF. The CDR3 DNA is TGTGCCAGTAGTATCTTTCCCCAGGGCTATGGCTACACCTTC.

The V call is TRBV4-3, the J call TRBJ2-2; TRBD2 aligns across 13 bases. CDR3 size: 19 residues. Germline V gives CDR1 LGHNA, CDR2 YSLEER. V shed 1 base, J shed 4 bases, and the junction held 9 bases outside the gene matches. CDR3 nucleotide sequence: TGCGCCAGCAGCCAAGTACATACTAGCGGGAGGGCGGGCACCGGGGAGCTGTTTTTT. Residues: CASSQVHTSGRAGTGELFF.

The chain is built from TRBV4-1 and TRBJ2-7; 10 bases match TRBD2. Germline-derived CDR1 and CDR2 are MGHRA and YSYEKL. J was trimmed by 4 bases and V by 1 base; bases with no gene match: 10. The CDR3 is made up of 17 amino acids. The CDR3: CASSQGLAGVVLYEQYF. The CDR3 nucleotides read TGCGCCAGCAGCCAAGGTCTAGCGGGAGTAGTCCTTTACGAGCAGTACTTC.

The V and J genes are TRBV4-2 and TRBJ2-5; 13 bases are shared with TRBD2. The J segment lost 5 bases and the V segment lost 0 bases, leaving 6 bases of the junction unmatched. CDR1 is LGHNA and CDR2 is YNFKEQ in the germline V gene. The CDR3 loop spans 17 amino acids. Here the CDR3 DNA reads TGTGCCAGCAGCCAAGATTCACTAGCGGGAGGGGTCGAGACCCAGTACTTC. It yields the protein CASSQDSLAGGVETQYF.

The chain recombines TRBV25-1 with TRBJ2-7; D remains unclear. The CDR3 spans 12 residues. V dropped 4 bases and J dropped 7 bases, with 11 bases sitting between them. Germline V gene lookup returns CDR1 MGHDK and CDR2 SYGVNS. The CDR3 spells CASSVGGLEQYF. The CDR3 DNA follows: TGTGCCAGCAGTGTAGGCGGCCTGGAGCAGTACTTC.

The CDR3 DNA is TGTGCCAGCTCACCCCCCGTTCGGGCAGATACGCAGTATTTT. It specifies CASSPPVRADTQYF. The gene calls are TRBV18 and TRBJ2-3, with D uncertain. Germline assignment: CDR1 KGHSH and CDR2 LQKENI. V was clipped by 3 bases and J by 4 bases, with 11 bases between them. The CDR3 extends over 14 amino acids.

The rearrangement joins TRBV6-5 to TRBJ2-7; tentative D call: TRBD1 (6 bases). CDR1 and CDR2 (germline): MNHEY, SVGAGI. The CDR3 is 14 amino acids. With 0 bases removed from V and 6 bases from J, the gap between germline ends came to 12 bases. The CDR3 DNA reads as TGTGCCAGCAGTTACTCACAGGGAAATGGCGAGCAGTACTTC. Translation: CASSYSQGNGEQYF.

The count of this clone is one. The chain links TRBV5-4 to TRBJ1-2, with no clear D. V was clipped by 0 bases and J by 6 bases, with 12 bases between them. The length of the CDR3 is 14 residues. Germline V gene lookup returns CDR1 SGHNT and CDR2 YYREEE (reference sequence). The CDR3 loop is CASSLDPELHGYTF. The CDR3 DNA sequence: TGTGCCAGCAGCTTGGATCCGGAACTACATGGCTACACCTTC. The entire variable domain, with the rest obtained from reference TRBV5-4 and TRBJ1-2, is as follows: ETGVTQSPTHLIKTRGQQVTLRCSSQSGHNTVSWYQQALGQGPQFIFQYYREEENGRGNFPPRFSGLQFPNYSSELNVNALELDDSALYLCASSLDPELHGYTFGSGTRLTVV.

The V gene is TRBV5-6, the J gene TRBJ2-7; D perhaps matches TRBD1 (6 bases). Trimming removed 3 bases at V and 4 bases at J, with 8 bases between. Looked up from germline, CDR1 is SGHDT and CDR2 is YYEEEE. This CDR3 spans 12 amino acids. In nucleotides, the CDR3 is TGTGCCAGCAGCTCCGGACAGTACGAGCAGTACTTC. This gives the protein CASSSGQYEQYF.

The rearrangement links TRBV6-1 to TRBJ1-5, with unresolved D. V was cut by 5 bases and J by 4 bases, with 9 bases left in between. CDR3 length: 13 residues. Germline loops: CDR1 MNHNS, CDR2 SASEGT. CDR3 nucleotides: TGTGCCAGCAGTACTAGTGGGAATCAGCCCCAGCATTTT. Its translation: CASSTSGNQPQHF.

The V call is TRBV2, the J call TRBJ2-3; 7 positions agree with TRBD1. The CDR3 is made up of 17 amino acids. Per the germline V gene, CDR1 is SNHLY and CDR2 is FYNNEI. V shed 4 bases and J 5 bases; nucleotides not matched to a gene: 15. The CDR3 is CASSVPGMTGLVDTQYF. In DNA form, the CDR3 reads TGTGCCAGCAGTGTCCCCGGAATGACAGGGTTGGTAGATACGCAGTATTTT.

The J gene is TRBJ2-7, the V gene TRBV7-9; maybe TRBD2 (6 bases). Trimming took 3 bases from V and 2 from J, leaving 8 bases between them. The CDR3 has 13 residues. Germline-derived CDR1 and CDR2 are SEHNR and FQNEAQ (reference sequence). DNA for the CDR3: TGTGCCAGCAGCTTTAGCGGCCCCTACGAGCAGTACTTC. Translating gives CASSFSGPYEQYF.

This chain joins TRBV28 and TRBJ2-1; D remains unclear. CDR3 length equals 12 residues. Trimming cost V 3 bases and J 12 bases, with 12 bases left between them. From germline, CDR1 is MDHEN and CDR2 SYDVKM. CDR3 coding DNA: TGTGCCAGCAGTTTTGAATTACAAACGCAGTTCTTC. It yields the protein CASSFELQTQFF.

This chain uses TRBV6-5 with TRBJ2-1; maybe TRBD2 (5 bases). V was pared by 2 bases and J by 0 bases, with 5 bases between. The CDR3 spans 14 residues. The germline V gene has CDR1 MNHEY and CDR2 SVGAGI. The CDR3 region has the DNA TGTGCCAGCAGTTACGGGAGCTCCTACAATGAGCAGTTCTTC. Translation gives CASSYGSSYNEQFF.

This clone was seen just once. A junction end diverges from the germline sequence, so it may reflect a read error. The DNA of the CDR3 is TGTGCCAGCACCCAAAGGCCTTTGCGGAAGGATTTT. This translates into CASTQRPLRKDF. The chain links TRBV7-9 to TRBJ2-3; D is unclear. Germline lookup yields CDR1 SEHNR and CDR2 FQNEAQ (reference sequence). This CDR3 is 12 amino acids long. Using reference TRBV7-9 and TRBJ2-3 for the parts outside the CDR3, the full variable domain is DTGVSQNPRHKITKRGQNVTFRCDPISEHNRLYWYRQTLGQGPEFLTYFQNEAQLEKSRLLSDRFSAERPKGSFSTLEIQRTEQGDSAMYLCASTQRPLRKDFGPGTRLTVL.

The V gene is TRBV27, the J gene TRBJ1-2; no reliable D call. The germline CDR1 and CDR2 sequences are MNHEY and SMNVEV (reference sequence). Trimming removed 8 bases at V and 8 bases at J, with 21 bases between. The CDR3 has 14 amino acids. The CDR3 region has the DNA TGTGCCAGCTCTCCTTTTGGTGTTGGCTGGGGCTACACCTTC. It encodes CASSPFGVGWGYTF.